This TCR delta chain was found in a study of γδ T cells in repeated Plasmodium falciparum infection. The wider study: Each infection was followed by sampling at 21 days, plus baseline and some pre-infection draws. Study conclusions and caveats: In Vdelta2-negative, largely Vdelta1+, gammadelta repertoires, repeated controlled infections appeared to drive clonal selection waves.

TCRdb reprocessed the multiplex PCR reads through CATT. The data show around 49,000 delta-chain clones, approximately 2% seen once. Flow sorting of PBMC yielded separate Vgamma9/Vdelta2+ and Vdelta2-negative gammadelta T cell populations for bulk repertoire analysis. This clone appeared many times. What it binds is unknown. The TCRdb protein comes from a much larger clone and disagrees with this DNA's translation at residue 9, likely due to a read error; the protein given here is derived from the DNA. Germline assignment: CDR1 GEAIGNYY and CDR2 EKD. CDR3 length: 18 amino acids. The trim removed 0 bases at V and 2 bases at J, leaving 14 bases unmatched.

V usage is TRDV2 and J usage is TRDJ1, with TRDD3 matching over 7 bases. The J gene, not given by TCRdb, was assigned here from a germline match of the nucleotide sequence. The TCR was taken from a pool of human donors (malaria-infected and uninfected, not separated). Sequencing used gamma-delta T cells from blood. The CDR3 loop is CACDTVGVRGDGTDKLIF. CDR3 DNA: TGTGCCTGTGACACCGTGGGAGTGCGGGGGGATGGGACCGATAAACTCATCTTT.